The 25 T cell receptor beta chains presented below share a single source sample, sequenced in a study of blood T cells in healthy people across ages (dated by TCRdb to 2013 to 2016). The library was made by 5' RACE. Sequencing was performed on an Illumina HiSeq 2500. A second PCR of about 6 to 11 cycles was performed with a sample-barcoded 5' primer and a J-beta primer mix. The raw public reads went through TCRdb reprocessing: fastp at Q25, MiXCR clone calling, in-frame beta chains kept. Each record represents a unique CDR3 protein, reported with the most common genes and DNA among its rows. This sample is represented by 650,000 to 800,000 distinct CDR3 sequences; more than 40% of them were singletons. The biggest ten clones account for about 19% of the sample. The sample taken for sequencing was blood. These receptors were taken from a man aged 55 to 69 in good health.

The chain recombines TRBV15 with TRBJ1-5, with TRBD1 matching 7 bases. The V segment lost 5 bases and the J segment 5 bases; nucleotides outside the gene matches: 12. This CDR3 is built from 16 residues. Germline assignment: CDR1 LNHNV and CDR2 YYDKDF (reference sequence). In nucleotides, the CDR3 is TGTGCCACCAGCCCCTCCCTGGGAACAGGGGATCAGCCCCAGCATTTT. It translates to CATSPSLGTGDQPQHF.

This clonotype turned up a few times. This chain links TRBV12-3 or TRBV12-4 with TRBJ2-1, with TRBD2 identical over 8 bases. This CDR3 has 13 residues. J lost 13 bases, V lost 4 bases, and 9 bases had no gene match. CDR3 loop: CASSSGLAQTQFF. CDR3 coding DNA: TGTGCCAGCAGTTCCGGACTAGCCCAGACCCAGTTCTTC.

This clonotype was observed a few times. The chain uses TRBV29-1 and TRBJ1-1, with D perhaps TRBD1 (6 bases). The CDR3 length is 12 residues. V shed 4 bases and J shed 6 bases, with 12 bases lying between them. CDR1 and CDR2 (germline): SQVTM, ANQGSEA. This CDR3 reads CSVVRGPAEAFF. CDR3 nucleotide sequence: TGCAGCGTTGTTCGGGGGCCCGCTGAAGCTTTCTTT.

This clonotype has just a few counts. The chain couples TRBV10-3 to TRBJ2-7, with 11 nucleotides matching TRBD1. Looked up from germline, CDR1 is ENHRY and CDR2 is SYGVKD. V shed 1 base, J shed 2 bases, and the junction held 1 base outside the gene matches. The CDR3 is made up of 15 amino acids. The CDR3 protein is CAISEWGQGAYEQYF. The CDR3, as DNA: TGTGCCATCAGTGAGTGGGGACAGGGGGCCTACGAGCAGTACTTC.

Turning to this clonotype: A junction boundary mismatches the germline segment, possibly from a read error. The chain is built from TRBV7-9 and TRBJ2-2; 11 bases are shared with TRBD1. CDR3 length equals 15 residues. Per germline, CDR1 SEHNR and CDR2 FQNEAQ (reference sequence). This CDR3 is CTSSPDRGQIGELFF. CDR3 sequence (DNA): TGTACCAGCAGCCCGGACAGGGGGCAGATCGGGGAGCTGTTTTTT. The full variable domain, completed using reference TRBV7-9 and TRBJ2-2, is DTGVSQNPRHKITKRGQNVTFRCDPISEHNRLYWYRQTLGQGPEFLTYFQNEAQLEKSRLLSDRFSAERPKGSFSTLEIQRTEQGDSAMYLCTSSPDRGQIGELFFGEGSRLTVL.

The CDR3 loop reads CASSLAEGRVYQETQYF. For the CDR3, the DNA is TGTGCCAGCAGCTTGGCCGAGGGGAGGGTGTACCAAGAGACCCAGTACTTC. The rearrangement links TRBV7-4 to TRBJ2-5; 7 nucleotides match TRBD2. Germline loops: CDR1 SGHVT, CDR2 SQSDAQ. This CDR3 spans 17 amino acids. With V trimmed by 3 bases and J by 0 bases, 10 bases remained unmatched.

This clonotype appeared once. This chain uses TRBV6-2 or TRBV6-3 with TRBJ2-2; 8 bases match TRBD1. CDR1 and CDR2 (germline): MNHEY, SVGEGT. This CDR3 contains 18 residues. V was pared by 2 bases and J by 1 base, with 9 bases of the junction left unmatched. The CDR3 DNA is TGTGCCAGCAGTTACCCAGGACAGGGCGTGGGGAACACCGGGGAGCTGTTTTTT. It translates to CASSYPGQGVGNTGELFF.

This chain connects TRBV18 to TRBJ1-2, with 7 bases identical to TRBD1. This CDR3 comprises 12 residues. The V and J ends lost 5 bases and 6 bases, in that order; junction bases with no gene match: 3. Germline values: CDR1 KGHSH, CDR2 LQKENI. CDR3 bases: TGTGCCAGCTCATCCGACAGGGATGGCTACACCTTC. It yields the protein CASSSDRDGYTF.

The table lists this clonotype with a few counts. CDR3 nucleotide sequence: TGTGCCAGCAGTGATGGCACCGAGCAGTACTTC. It yields the protein CASSDGTEQYF. The chain is built from TRBV2 and TRBJ2-4, with D uncertain. The J call may not be correct, given that the DNA end is closer to TRBJ2-7. CDR3 length: 11 amino acids. Germline V gives CDR1 SNHLY, CDR2 FYNNEI.

The CDR3 coding sequence is TGCGCCAGCCTGACTTACCAAGGGGACGAGCAGTACTTC. Protein sequence: CASLTYQGDEQYF. The J gene is TRBJ2-7, the V gene TRBV10-2, with D perhaps TRBD1 (5 bases). Germline V gene sequence: CDR1 WSHSY, CDR2 SAAADI. Trimming cost V 8 bases and J 5 bases, with 16 bases left between them. The CDR3 runs 13 residues.

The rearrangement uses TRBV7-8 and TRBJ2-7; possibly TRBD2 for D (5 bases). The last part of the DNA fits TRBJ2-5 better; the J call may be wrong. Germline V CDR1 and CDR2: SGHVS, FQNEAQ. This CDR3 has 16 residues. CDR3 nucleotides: TGTGCCAGCAGCGGATCACGAGGGCCTCTGGGGGAGACCCAGTACTTC. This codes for CASSGSRGPLGETQYF.

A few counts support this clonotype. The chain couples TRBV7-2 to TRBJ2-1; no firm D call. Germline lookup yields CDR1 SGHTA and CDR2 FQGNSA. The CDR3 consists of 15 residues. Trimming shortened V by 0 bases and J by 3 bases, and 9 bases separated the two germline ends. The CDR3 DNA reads TGTGCCAGCAGCTTAGCCAGAAAGGGCTACAATGAGCAGTTCTTC. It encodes CASSLARKGYNEQFF.

The CDR3 bases are TGTGCCAGCAGTTTGAACGGGCGTGAAAAACTGTTTTTT. Translated: CASSLNGREKLFF. This sequence joins TRBV12-3 or TRBV12-4 and TRBJ1-4; D not certain. This CDR3 contains 13 residues. Trimming stripped 3 bases from V and 7 bases from J, with 9 bases between.

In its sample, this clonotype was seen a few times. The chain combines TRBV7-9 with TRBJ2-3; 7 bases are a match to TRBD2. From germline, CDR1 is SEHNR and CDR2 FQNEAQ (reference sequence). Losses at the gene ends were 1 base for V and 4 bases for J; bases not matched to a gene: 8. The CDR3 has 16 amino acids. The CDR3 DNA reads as TGTGCCAGCAGCTTAGACCGACTAGCCTTACCAGATACGCAGTATTTT. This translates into CASSLDRLALPDTQYF.

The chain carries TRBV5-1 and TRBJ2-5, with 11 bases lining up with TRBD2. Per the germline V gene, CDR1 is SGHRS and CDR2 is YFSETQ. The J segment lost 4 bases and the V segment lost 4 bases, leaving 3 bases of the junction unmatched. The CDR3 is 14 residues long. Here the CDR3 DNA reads TGCGCCAGCAGCCCGGGACTAGCGGTAGAGACCCAGTACTTC. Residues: CASSPGLAVETQYF. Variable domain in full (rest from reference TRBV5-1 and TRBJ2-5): KAGVTQTPRYLIKTRGQQVTLSCSPISGHRSVSWYQQTPGQGLQFLFEYFSETQRNKGNFPGRFSGRQFSNSRSEMNVSTLELGDSALYLCASSPGLAVETQYFGPGTRLLVL.

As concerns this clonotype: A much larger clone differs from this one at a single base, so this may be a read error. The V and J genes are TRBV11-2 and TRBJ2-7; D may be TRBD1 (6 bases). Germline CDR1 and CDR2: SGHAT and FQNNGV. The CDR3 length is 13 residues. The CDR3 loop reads CVSRTTGTYEQYF. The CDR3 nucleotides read TGTGTCAGCAGGACGACAGGCACCTACGAGCAGTACTTC. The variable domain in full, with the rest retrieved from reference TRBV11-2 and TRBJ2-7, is EAGVAQSPRYKIIEKRQSVAFWCNPISGHATLYWYQQILGQGPKLLIQFQNNGVVDDSQLPKDRFSAERLKGVDSTLKIQPAKLEDSAVYLCVSRTTGTYEQYFGPGTRLTVT.

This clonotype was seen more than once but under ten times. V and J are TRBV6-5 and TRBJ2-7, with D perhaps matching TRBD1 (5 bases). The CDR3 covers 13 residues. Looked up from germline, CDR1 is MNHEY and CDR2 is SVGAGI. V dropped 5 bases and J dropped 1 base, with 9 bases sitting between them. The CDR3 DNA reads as TGTGCCAGCAGTGACCAGGGTTCCTACGAGCAGTACTTC. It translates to CASSDQGSYEQYF.

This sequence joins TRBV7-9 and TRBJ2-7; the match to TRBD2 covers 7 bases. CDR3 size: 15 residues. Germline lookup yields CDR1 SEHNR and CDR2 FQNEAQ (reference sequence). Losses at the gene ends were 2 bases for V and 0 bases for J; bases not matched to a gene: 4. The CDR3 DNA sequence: TGTGCCAGCAGCTTAAGTAGCGGGCACTCCTACGAGCAGTACTTC. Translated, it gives CASSLSSGHSYEQYF.

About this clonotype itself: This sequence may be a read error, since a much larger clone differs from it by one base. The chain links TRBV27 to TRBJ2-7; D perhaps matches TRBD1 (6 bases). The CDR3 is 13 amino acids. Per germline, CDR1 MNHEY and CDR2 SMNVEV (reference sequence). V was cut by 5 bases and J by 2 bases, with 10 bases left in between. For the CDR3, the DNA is TGTGCCAGCAGTGACGGGACAACCTACGAGCAGTACTTC. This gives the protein CASSDGTTYEQYF.

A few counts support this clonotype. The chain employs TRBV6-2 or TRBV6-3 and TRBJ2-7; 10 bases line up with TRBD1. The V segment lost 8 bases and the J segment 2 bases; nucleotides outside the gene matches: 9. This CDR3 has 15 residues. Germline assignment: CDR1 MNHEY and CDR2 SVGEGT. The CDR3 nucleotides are TGTGCCAGCTTTCCGGGGGACAGGGGAACCTACGAGCAGTACTTC. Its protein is CASFPGDRGTYEQYF.

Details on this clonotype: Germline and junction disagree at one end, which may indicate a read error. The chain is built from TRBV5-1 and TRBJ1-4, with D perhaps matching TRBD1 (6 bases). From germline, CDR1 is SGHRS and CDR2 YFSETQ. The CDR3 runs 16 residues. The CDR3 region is CASSLAQGQSNEKLIF. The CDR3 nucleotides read TGCGCCAGCAGCTTGGCCCAAGGACAGAGTAATGAAAAACTGATTTTT.

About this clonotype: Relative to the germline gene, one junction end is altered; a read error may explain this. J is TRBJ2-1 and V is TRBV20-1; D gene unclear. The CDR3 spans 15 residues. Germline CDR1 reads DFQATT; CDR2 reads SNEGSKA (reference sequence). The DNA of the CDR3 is TGCAGTGCCGAATTCAGGCTGAGCTCCTACAATGGGCAGTTCTTC. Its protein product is CSAEFRLSSYNGQFF.

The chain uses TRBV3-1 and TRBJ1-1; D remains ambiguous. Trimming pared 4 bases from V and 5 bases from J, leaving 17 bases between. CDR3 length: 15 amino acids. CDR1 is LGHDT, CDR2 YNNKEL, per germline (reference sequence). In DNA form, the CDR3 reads TGTGCCAGCAGCCCCGAGGGCCCCTGGCGAACTGAAGCTTTCTTT. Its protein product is CASSPEGPWRTEAFF.

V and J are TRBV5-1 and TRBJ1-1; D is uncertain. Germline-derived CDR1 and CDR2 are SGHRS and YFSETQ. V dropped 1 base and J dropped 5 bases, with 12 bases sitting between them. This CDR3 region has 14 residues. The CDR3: CASSLTSGSTEAFF. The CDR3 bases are TGCGCCAGCAGCTTGACGTCGGGTTCGACTGAAGCTTTCTTT.

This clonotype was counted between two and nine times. CDR3 bases: TGTGCCAGCAGTGGCGGAAGAGATACGCAGTATTTT. Residues: CASSGGRDTQYF. V and J are TRBV25-1 and TRBJ2-3, with D unclear. CDR3 length: 12 residues. CDR1 is MGHDK and CDR2 is SYGVNS in the germline V gene. The germline V and J ends were trimmed by 4 bases and 5 bases, with 7 bases remaining between them.